This TCR beta chain was identified in a study of cytomegalovirus exposure and HLA in healthy donors. Points from the study as a whole: Roughly 170 TCR beta chains were listed as cytomegalovirus-associated. Among immune exposure information, only CMV serostatus was available. Cytomegalovirus status, reportedly, was diagnosed with high specificity and sensitivity by the classifier.

Germline assignment: CDR1 MDHEN and CDR2 SYDVKM. V was clipped by 4 bases and J by 8 bases, with 18 bases between them. The CDR3 consists of 15 residues. The PCR ran on 60 Vbeta and 13 Jbeta primers. This table comes from immunoSEQ multiplex PCR, and its TCRdb copy is limited to in-frame clones, with some not included. The repertoire holds 85,000 to 130,000 clones, with approximately 80% as singletons. Turning to this clone: Antigen unknown.

This chain joins TRBV28 and TRBJ2-1, with D perhaps matching TRBD2 (6 bases). What was sequenced was PBMCs. The TCR comes from a woman in her late teens or twenties in good health and CMV-seronegative. The DNA of the CDR3 is TGTGCCAGCAGTTCCCCTCCCGGCGGGGAGGATGAGCAGTTCTTC. Translated: CASSSPPGGEDEQFF.